This is a list of T cell receptor beta chains from one sample in a study of blood T cell repertoires in COVID-19. Generated by immunoSEQ multiplex PCR, the TCRdb table keeps only in-frame clones and is missing some. The data contain around 310,000 clones, approximately 88% of them seen just once; the ten biggest clones take up 4%. Sequenced material: peripheral blood. The receptors originated from a woman between 45 and 60 years old with active or convalescent COVID-19. CDR3s include the opening cysteine and the closing phenylalanine or tryptophan. Each record gives: D gene, J gene, clone size, V gene, CDR3 protein, CDR3 DNA. A D gene is named only where the DNA matches it firmly. Size tells how often a clone was seen (once, few, many) or the class of an expanded clone, and some rows leave it out.

>NA|TRBJ2-5|NA|TRBV3-1/TRBV3-2
CASSPPMRETQYF
TGTGCCAGCAGTCCGCCCATGAGAGAGACCCAGTACTTC
>TRBD1|TRBJ1-6|NA|TRBV30
CARGQENSPLHF
TGTGCCCGGGGACAGGAAAATTCACCCCTCCACTTT
>TRBD1|TRBJ2-7|few|TRBV18
CASSPRIRGQGAGREQYF
TGTGCCAGCTCACCACGCATTAGAGGACAGGGGGCCGGGCGCGAGCAGTACTTC
>NA|TRBJ2-5|NA|TRBV9
CASSVAGTEETQYF
TGTGCCAGCAGCGTAGCGGGAACGGAGGAGACCCAGTACTTC
>NA|TRBJ1-2|NA|TRBV7-2
CASSPSDGSIGGYTF
TGTGCCAGCAGCCCATCAGACGGATCGATCGGGGGCTACACCTTC
>TRBD2|TRBJ2-1|NA|TRBV5-4
CASSFSGGAYNEQFF
TGTGCCAGCAGTTTTAGCGGGGGGGCCTACAATGAGCAGTTCTTC
>TRBD2|TRBJ2-7|NA|TRBV7-2
CASSSTGTTISYEQYF
TGTGCCAGCAGCTCTACCGGGACTACCATCTCCTACGAGCAGTACTTC
>NA|TRBJ2-7|NA|TRBV7-9
CASRQEVYEQYF
TGTGCCAGCAGACAAGAGGTGTACGAGCAGTACTTC
>NA|TRBJ2-5|NA|TRBV30
CAWSVREGETQYF
TGTGCCTGGAGTGTGAGGGAAGGGGAGACCCAGTACTTC
>TRBD2|TRBJ2-3|NA|TRBV15
CATSRRLATDTQYF
TGTGCCACCAGCAGGAGACTAGCAACAGATACGCAGTATTTT
>TRBD1|TRBJ1-1|NA|TRBV28
CASLETGTGGKAFF
TGTGCCAGCCTAGAAACCGGGACAGGGGGCAAAGCTTTCTTT
>NA|TRBJ2-1|NA|TRBV11-2
CASSLDGRYNEQFF
TGTGCCAGCAGCTTAGATGGGCGTTACAATGAGCAGTTCTTC
>NA|TRBJ1-1|NA|TRBV5-1
CASSFGLDTEAFF
TGCGCCAGCAGCTTCGGACTTGACACTGAAGCTTTCTTT
>NA|TRBJ2-7|NA|TRBV15
CATSRPGHSYEQYF
TGTGCCACCAGCAGACCGGGACACTCCTACGAGCAGTACTTC
>NA|TRBJ1-5|NA|TRBV6-1
CASSEVDSNQPQHF
TGTGCCAGCAGTGAAGTGGACAGTAATCAGCCCCAGCATTTT
>NA|TRBJ2-3|NA|TRBV5-4
CASSLAEVRVGTDTQYF
TGTGCCAGCAGCTTGGCCGAAGTGAGGGTCGGCACAGATACGCAGTATTTT
>TRBD2|TRBJ2-1|NA|TRBV5-1
CASSLGGTSGGAHNEQFF
TGCGCCAGCAGCTTGGGTGGGACTAGCGGGGGGGCCCACAATGAGCAGTTCTTC
>NA|TRBJ1-2|NA|TRBV20-1
CSARLGYGYTF
TGCAGTGCCAGACTCGGGTATGGCTACACCTTC
>TRBD1|TRBJ1-2|NA|TRBV7-2
CASRKGQGAYGSYGYTF
TGTGCCAGCAGAAAAGGACAGGGGGCGTATGGGAGCTATGGCTACACCTTC
>NA|TRBJ2-3|NA|TRBV19
CASSIDLVRGTDTQYF
TGTGCCAGTAGTATAGATCTAGTCAGGGGCACAGATACGCAGTATTTT
>NA|TRBJ1-5|NA|TRBV25-1
CASSECKGNPNQPQHF
TGTGCCAGCAGTGAATGCAAGGGGAATCCAAATCAGCCCCAGCATTTT
>TRBD1|TRBJ1-1|NA|TRBV27
CASSLTRTGGTMNTEAFF
TGTGCCAGCAGTTTAACCCGGACAGGGGGTACGATGAACACTGAAGCTTTCTTT
>TRBD2|TRBJ2-1|NA|TRBV12-5
CASGPSGGASYNEQFF
TGTGCTAGTGGCCCTAGCGGGGGGGCGTCCTACAATGAGCAGTTCTTC
>NA|TRBJ1-1|NA|TRBV12-5
CASGLGSTGNTEAFF
TGTGCTAGTGGTTTGGGATCGACGGGGAACACTGAAGCTTTCTTT
>NA|TRBJ1-1|NA|TRBV5-1
CASSPWRGASNTEAFF
TGCGCCAGCAGCCCCTGGCGGGGGGCGTCGAACACTGAAGCTTTCTTT
>TRBD1|TRBJ1-6|NA|TRBV27
CASRTGQGNSPLHF
TGTGCCAGCAGGACCGGACAGGGGAATTCACCCCTCCACTTT
>NA|TRBJ2-2|once|TRBV9
CASSRLQGGGGELFF
TGTGCCAGCAGCCGACTACAGGGTGGCGGCGGGGAGCTGTTTTTT
>TRBD1|TRBJ1-5|NA|TRBV18
CASSPGTGKNQPQHF
TGTGCCAGCTCTCCCGGGACAGGGAAGAATCAGCCCCAGCATTTT
>TRBD1|TRBJ2-7|NA|TRBV10-3
CAISQGPGGEYEQYF
TGTGCCATCAGTCAGGGGCCAGGGGGCGAATACGAGCAGTACTTC
>NA|TRBJ2-3|NA|TRBV5-4
CASSPPSASRTDTQYF
TGTGCCAGCAGCCCACCTAGCGCCTCTCGCACAGATACGCAGTATTTT
>TRBD1|TRBJ2-7|NA|TRBV10-3
CAISDSTGDYEQYF
TGTGCCATCAGTGACTCTACAGGGGACTACGAGCAGTACTTC
>TRBD2|TRBJ2-7|NA|TRBV28
CASSGLAGHFYEQYF
TGTGCCAGCAGCGGACTAGCGGGCCACTTCTACGAGCAGTACTTC
>TRBD1|TRBJ1-1|few|TRBV28
CASSDRGRTEAFF
TGTGCCAGCAGTGACAGGGGGCGGACTGAAGCTTTCTTT
>TRBD1|TRBJ1-2|once|TRBV6-5
CASSSMTGGHYGYTF
TGTGCCAGCAGTTCCATGACAGGGGGTCACTATGGCTACACCTTC
>TRBD1|TRBJ1-2|NA|TRBV7-2
CASSSLTGGSYGYTF
TGTGCCAGCAGCTCATTGACAGGGGGGAGCTATGGCTACACCTTC
>NA|TRBJ2-7|NA|TRBV27
CAAKRVAYSYEQYF
TGTGCCGCAAAGAGGGTAGCGTATTCCTACGAGCAGTACTTC
>NA|TRBJ1-1|NA|TRBV5-1
CASSLTVMNTEAFF
TGCGCCAGCAGCTTAACAGTGATGAACACTGAAGCTTTCTTT
>TRBD2|TRBJ2-1|NA|TRBV3-1/TRBV3-2
CASSRPGLAGGNEQFF
TGTGCCAGCAGCCGTCCAGGACTAGCGGGAGGGAATGAGCAGTTCTTC
>NA|TRBJ1-2|NA|TRBV28
CASSFGDSGRGYTF
TGTGCCAGCAGTTTCGGCGACAGTGGAAGGGGCTACACCTTC
>NA|TRBJ2-2|NA|TRBV15
CATSRPGIFTGELFF
TGTGCCACCAGCAGACCCGGGATCTTCACCGGGGAGCTGTTTTTT
>TRBD2|TRBJ2-7|NA|TRBV19
CASSMWRENVHEQYF
TGTGCCAGTAGTATGTGGCGGGAGAATGTCCACGAGCAGTACTTC
>TRBD1|TRBJ1-3|NA|TRBV28
CASSLPPWGTGVIGGNTIYF
TGTGCCAGCAGTTTGCCCCCCTGGGGAACAGGGGTAATTGGTGGAAACACCATATATTTT
>TRBD1|TRBJ1-6|NA|TRBV7-2
CASSQNGQGNSPLHF
TGTGCCAGCAGCCAGAATGGACAGGGAAATTCACCCCTCCACTTT
>NA|TRBJ2-3|NA|TRBV27
CASSLHPQYF
TGTGCCAGCAGTTTACATCCGCAGTATTTT
>TRBD1|TRBJ2-1|few|TRBV6-5
CATTRDSGNEQFF
TGTGCCACTACCAGGGACAGCGGCAATGAGCAGTTCTTC
>NA|TRBJ2-5|NA|TRBV19
CASSKVREIGETQYF
TGTGCCAGTAGTAAAGTGCGGGAAATAGGGGAGACCCAGTACTTC
>NA|TRBJ1-5|NA|TRBV7-2
CASSGQGSNQPQHF
TGTGCCAGCAGCGGACAAGGGTCTAATCAGCCCCAGCATTTT
>TRBD1|TRBJ2-7|NA|TRBV28
CASSLGPGQGPIFYEQYF
TGTGCCAGCAGCTTGGGACCGGGACAGGGGCCGATCTTCTACGAGCAGTACTTC
>NA|TRBJ2-2|NA|TRBV7-7
CASSLVSTGNPNTGELFF
TGTGCTAGCAGCTTAGTTTCGACGGGGAACCCGAACACCGGGGAGCTGTTTTTT
>TRBD1|TRBJ1-2|NA|TRBV3-1/TRBV3-2
CASSQISGGGGYTF
TGTGCCAGCAGCCAGATTTCAGGGGGCGGTGGCTACACCTTC
>TRBD1|TRBJ1-5|NA|TRBV2
CASSEVMRGRQPQHF
TGTGCCAGCAGTGAAGTAATGAGGGGGCGTCAGCCCCAGCATTTT
>TRBD1|TRBJ1-2|NA|TRBV28
CASRHDRGRGYTF
TGTGCCAGCAGACACGACAGGGGCCGGGGCTACACCTTC
>NA|TRBJ1-5|NA|TRBV27
CASSLVTGYQPQHF
TGTGCCAGCAGTTTAGTAACAGGCTATCAGCCCCAGCATTTT
>TRBD2|TRBJ2-5|few|TRBV11-1
CASSLRGVGTQYF
TGTGCCAGCAGCTTACGGGGGGTAGGGACCCAGTACTTC